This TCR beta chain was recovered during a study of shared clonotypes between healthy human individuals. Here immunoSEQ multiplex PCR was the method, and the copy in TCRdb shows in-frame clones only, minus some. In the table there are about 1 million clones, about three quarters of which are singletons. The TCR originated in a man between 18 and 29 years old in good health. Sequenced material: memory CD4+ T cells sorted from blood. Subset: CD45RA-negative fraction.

The CDR3 DNA reads as TGTGCCTGGGTGGAGTCAGGTGGGGGCTACACCTTC. It encodes CAWVESGGGYTF. The chain has TRBV30 and TRBJ1-2; D ambiguous. V lost 5 bases and J lost 8, with 15 bases in between. Germline V lookup: CDR1 GTSNPN, CDR2 SVGIG (reference sequence). The CDR3 length is 12 residues.